The entry below describes one TCR beta chain. There is no known antigen for this receptor. No much larger clone is present one base from it, and per-base qualities are unavailable. The data were taken from a study of radiotherapy plus CTLA-4 blockade in lung cancer (dated by TCRdb to the late 2010s). In terms of the full investigation: Objective responses occurred in roughly a sixth of enrolled patients, and approximately 34% achieved disease control.

The study evaluated CTLA-4 blockade (ipilimumab) given together with focal radiation therapy in patients who had chemo-refractory metastatic non-small-cell lung cancer. The paper as a whole reports these results and caveats: TCR clones derived from tumors expanded in peripheral blood after treatment with radiotherapy and ipilimumab. Increased serum interferon-beta after radiation, together with early dynamic changes in blood T cell clones, were reported to be the strongest predictors of response.

Receptor amplification or capture employed the immunoSEQ multiplex PCR assay. The table was pulled from immuneACCESS by TCRdb, which kept in-frame rearrangements only. Such tables lose some clones; where checked, under half of the loss comes from unresolved V genes, and the rest has no known cause. Across this sample there are roughly 120,000 clones, with about 83% seen only once. The ten largest clones take up over 4% of the sample. The V end gives up 5 bases and the J end 4 bases, leaving 6 bases in the junction not matched to a gene. Inclusive of the bounding cysteine and phenylalanine, the CDR3 is 14 residues long. Only CDR3 DNA is held: 42 bases, read in frame from base 1. Taken from the germline V gene (reference sequence), the CDR1 and CDR2 loops are MNHEY and SMNVEV.

The V and J segments used are TRBV27 and TRBJ1-2; TRBD1 agrees with 8 junctional bases. The origin of this receptor is a human donor with non-small cell lung cancer who had a partial response to radiotherapy plus ipilimumab. The specimen was peripheral blood, collected from a patient treated with radiotherapy plus ipilimumab. CDR3 protein: CASSRGQGLYGYTF. At the DNA level, the sequence is TGTGCCAGCAGTAGAGGACAGGGTCTCTATGGCTACACCTTC.